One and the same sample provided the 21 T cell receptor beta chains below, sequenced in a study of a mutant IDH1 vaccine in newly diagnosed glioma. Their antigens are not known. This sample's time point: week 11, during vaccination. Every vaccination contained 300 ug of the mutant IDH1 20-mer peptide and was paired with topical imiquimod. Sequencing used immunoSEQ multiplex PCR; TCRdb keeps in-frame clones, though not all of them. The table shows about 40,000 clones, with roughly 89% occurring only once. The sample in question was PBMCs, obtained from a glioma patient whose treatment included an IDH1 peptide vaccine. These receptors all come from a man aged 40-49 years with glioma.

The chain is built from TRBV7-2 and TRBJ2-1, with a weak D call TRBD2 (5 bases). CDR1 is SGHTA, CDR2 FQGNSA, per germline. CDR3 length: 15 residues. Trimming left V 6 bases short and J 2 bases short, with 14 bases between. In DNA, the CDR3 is TGTGCCAGCAGGCTGCCGGGATCTACCTACAATGAGCAGTTCTTC. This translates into CASRLPGSTYNEQFF.

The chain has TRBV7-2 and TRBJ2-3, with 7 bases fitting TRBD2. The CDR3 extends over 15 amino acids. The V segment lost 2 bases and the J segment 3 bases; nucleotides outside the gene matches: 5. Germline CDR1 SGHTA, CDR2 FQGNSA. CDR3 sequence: CASSLRLGGTDTQYF. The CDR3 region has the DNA TGTGCCAGCAGCTTAAGGCTGGGGGGGACAGATACGCAGTATTTT.

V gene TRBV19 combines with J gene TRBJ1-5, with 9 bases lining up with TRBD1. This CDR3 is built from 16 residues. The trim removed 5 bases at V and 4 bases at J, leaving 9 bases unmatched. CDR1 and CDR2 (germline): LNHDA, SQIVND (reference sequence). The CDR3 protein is CASSAVDRGRNQPQHF. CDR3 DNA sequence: TGTGCCAGTAGTGCTGTTGACAGGGGGAGGAATCAGCCCCAGCATTTT. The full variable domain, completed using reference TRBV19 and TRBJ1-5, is DGGITQSPKYLFRKEGQNVTLSCEQNLNHDAMYWYRQDPGQGLRLIYYSQIVNDFQKGDIAEGYSVSREKKESFPLTVTSAQKNPTAFYLCASSAVDRGRNQPQHFGDGTRLSIL.

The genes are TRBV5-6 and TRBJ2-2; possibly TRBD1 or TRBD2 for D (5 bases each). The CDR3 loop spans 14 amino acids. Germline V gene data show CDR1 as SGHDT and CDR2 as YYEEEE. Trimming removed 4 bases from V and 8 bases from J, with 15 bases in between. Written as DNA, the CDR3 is TGTGCCAGCAGCCCGGGACCCCGTGAGGGGGAGCTGTTTTTT. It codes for CASSPGPREGELFF. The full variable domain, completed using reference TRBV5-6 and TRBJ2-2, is DAGVTQSPTHLIKTRGQQVTLRCSPKSGHDTVSWYQQALGQGPQFIFQYYEEEERQRGNFPDRFSGHQFPNYSSELNVNALLLGDSALYLCASSPGPREGELFFGEGSRLTVL.

CDR3 protein: CASSLGLQSGEDYEQYF. CDR3 sequence (DNA): TGTGCCAGCAGCTTAGGCCTCCAGTCGGGGGAGGATTACGAGCAGTACTTC. The chain is built from TRBV13 and TRBJ2-7; tentative D call: TRBD2 (6 bases). Trimming took off 0 bases at V and 4 bases at J, with 19 bases between the two ends. CDR1 is PRHDT, CDR2 FYEKMQ, per germline (reference sequence). The CDR3 sequence is 17 residues long.

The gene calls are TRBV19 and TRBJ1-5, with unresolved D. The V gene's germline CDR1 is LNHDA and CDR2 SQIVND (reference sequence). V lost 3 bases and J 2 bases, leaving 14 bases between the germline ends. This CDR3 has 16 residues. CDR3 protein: CASSIGRGTGNQPQHF. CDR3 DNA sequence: TGTGCCAGTAGTATTGGACGGGGTACCGGCAATCAGCCCCAGCATTTT.

The CDR3, as DNA: TGTGCCAGCAGCTGGACTTTCAACACCGGGGAGCTGTTTTTT. Its protein product is CASSWTFNTGELFF. The chain couples TRBV6-1 to TRBJ2-2; a weak D match, TRBD2 (5 bases). Looked up from germline, CDR1 is MNHNS and CDR2 is SASEGT. Between the trimmed V and J ends, which lost 6 bases and 2 bases, there was a span of 10 bases. The CDR3 spans 14 residues.

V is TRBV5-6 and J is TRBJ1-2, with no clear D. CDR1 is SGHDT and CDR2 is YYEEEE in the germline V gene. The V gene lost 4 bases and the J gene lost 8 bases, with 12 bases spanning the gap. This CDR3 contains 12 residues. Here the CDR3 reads CASSPQTRGYTF. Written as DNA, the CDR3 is TGTGCCAGCAGCCCACAGACGCGAGGCTACACCTTC.

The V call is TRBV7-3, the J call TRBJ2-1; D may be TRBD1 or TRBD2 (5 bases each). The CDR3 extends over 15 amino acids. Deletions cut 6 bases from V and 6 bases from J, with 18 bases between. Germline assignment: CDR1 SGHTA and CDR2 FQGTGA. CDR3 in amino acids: CASSPGDVGPNEQFF. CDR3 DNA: TGTGCCAGCAGTCCCGGGGACGTGGGGCCCAATGAGCAGTTCTTC.

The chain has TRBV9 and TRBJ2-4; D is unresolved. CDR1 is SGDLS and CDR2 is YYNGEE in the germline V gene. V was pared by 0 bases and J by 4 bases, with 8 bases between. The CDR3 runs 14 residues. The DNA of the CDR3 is TGTGCCAGCAGCGTAGGGGTTGGTAAAAACATTCAGTACTTC. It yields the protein CASSVGVGKNIQYF.

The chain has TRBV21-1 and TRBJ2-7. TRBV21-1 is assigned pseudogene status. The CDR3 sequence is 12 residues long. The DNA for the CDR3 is TGTGCCAGCAGCAAAAATCGGCACAGAGGGTACTTC. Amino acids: CASSKNRHRGYF.

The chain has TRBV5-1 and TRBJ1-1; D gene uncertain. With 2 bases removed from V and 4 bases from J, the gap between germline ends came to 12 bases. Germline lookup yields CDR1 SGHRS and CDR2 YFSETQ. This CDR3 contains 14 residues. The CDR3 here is CASSFWEGSTEAFF. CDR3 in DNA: TGCGCCAGCAGCTTCTGGGAAGGGAGCACTGAAGCTTTCTTT.

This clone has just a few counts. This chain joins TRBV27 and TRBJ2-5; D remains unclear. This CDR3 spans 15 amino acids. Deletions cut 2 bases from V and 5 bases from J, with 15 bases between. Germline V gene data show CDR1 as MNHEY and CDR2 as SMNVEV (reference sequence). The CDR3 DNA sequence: TGTGCCAGCAGTTTACCGTGGAGAGCTGGGGAGACCCAGTACTTC. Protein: CASSLPWRAGETQYF.

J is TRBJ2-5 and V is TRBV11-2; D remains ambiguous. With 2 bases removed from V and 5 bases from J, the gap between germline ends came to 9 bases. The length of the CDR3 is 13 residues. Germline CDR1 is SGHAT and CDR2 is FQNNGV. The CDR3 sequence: CASSLWARETQYF. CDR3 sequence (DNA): TGTGCCAGCAGCTTATGGGCGAGGGAGACCCAGTACTTC.

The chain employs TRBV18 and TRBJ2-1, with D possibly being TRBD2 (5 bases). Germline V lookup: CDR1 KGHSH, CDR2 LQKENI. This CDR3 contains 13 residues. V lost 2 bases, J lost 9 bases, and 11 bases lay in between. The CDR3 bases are TGTGCCAGCTCACCAGAGCCGGCGGGTGAGCAGTTCTTC. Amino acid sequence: CASSPEPAGEQFF. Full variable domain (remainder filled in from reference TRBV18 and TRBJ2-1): NAGVMQNPRHLVRRRGQEARLRCSPMKGHSHVYWYRQLPEEGLKFMVYLQKENIIDESGMPKERFSAEFPKEGPSILRIQQVVRGDSAAYFCASSPEPAGEQFFGPGTRLTVL.

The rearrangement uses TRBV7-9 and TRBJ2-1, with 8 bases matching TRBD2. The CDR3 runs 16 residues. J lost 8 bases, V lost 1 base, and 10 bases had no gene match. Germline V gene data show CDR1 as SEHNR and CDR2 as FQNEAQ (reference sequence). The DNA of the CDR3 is TGTGCCAGCAGCTTAGACGGGAGGGCCGCGGTAGATGAGCAGTTCTTC. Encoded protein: CASSLDGRAAVDEQFF.

CDR3 DNA sequence: TGCAGCGTTGATCGGACTAGCACAGATACGCAGTATTTT. Its translation is CSVDRTSTDTQYF. V gene TRBV29-1 combines with J gene TRBJ2-3, with D perhaps matching TRBD2 (5 bases). CDR3 length: 13 residues. Per germline, CDR1 SQVTM and CDR2 ANQGSEA. With 3 bases removed from V and 0 bases from J, the gap between germline ends came to 7 bases.

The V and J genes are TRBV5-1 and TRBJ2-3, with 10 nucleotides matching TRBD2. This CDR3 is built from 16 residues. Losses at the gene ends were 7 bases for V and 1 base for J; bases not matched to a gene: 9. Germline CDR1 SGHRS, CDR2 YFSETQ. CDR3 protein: CASRRERGGGTDTQYF. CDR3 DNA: TGCGCCAGCCGCCGGGAGCGGGGGGGAGGCACAGATACGCAGTATTTT.

The CDR3: CASSQQSGRTDTQYF. CDR3 DNA sequence: TGCGCCAGCAGCCAACAAAGCGGGAGAACAGATACGCAGTATTTT. The rearrangement links TRBV4-3 to TRBJ2-3; 8 bases match TRBD2. From germline, CDR1 is LGHNA and CDR2 YSLEER. The trim removed 2 bases at V and 3 bases at J, leaving 4 bases unmatched. The CDR3 is 15 residues long.

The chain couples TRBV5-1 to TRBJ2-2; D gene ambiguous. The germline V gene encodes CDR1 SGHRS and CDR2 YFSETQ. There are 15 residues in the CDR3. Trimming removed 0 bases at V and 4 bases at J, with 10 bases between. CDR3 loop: CASSLGVVGTGELFF. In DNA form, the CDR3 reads TGCGCCAGCAGCTTGGGGGTAGTGGGCACCGGGGAGCTGTTTTTT.

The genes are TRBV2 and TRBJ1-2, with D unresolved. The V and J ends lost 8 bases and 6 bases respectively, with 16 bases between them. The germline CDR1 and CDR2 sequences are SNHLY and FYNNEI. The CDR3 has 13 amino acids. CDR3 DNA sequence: TGTGCCAGCTCCTACTCGTGGTTGAATGGCTACACCTTC. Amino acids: CASSYSWLNGYTF. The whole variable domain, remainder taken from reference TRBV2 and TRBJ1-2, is EPEVTQTPSHQVTQMGQEVILRCVPISNHLYFYWYRQILGQKVEFLVSFYNNEISEKSEIFDDQFSVERPDGSNFTLKIRSTKLEDSAMYFCASSYSWLNGYTFGSGTRLTVV.